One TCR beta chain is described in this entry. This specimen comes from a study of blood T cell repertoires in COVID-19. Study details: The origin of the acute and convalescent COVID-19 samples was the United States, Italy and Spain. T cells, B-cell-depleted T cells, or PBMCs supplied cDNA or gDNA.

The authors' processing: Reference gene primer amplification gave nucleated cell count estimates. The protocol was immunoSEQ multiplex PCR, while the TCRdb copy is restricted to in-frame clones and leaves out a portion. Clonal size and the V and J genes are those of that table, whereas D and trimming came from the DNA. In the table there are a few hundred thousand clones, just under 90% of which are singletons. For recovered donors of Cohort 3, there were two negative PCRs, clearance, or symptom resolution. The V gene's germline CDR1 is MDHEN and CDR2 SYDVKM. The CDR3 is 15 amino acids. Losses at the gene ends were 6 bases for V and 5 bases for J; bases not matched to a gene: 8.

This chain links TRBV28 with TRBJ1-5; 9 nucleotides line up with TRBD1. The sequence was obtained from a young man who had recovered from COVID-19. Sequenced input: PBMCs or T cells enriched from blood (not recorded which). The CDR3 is CASRGGDRDYQPQHF. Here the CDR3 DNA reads TGTGCCAGCAGGGGGGGGGACAGGGACTATCAGCCCCAGCATTTT.